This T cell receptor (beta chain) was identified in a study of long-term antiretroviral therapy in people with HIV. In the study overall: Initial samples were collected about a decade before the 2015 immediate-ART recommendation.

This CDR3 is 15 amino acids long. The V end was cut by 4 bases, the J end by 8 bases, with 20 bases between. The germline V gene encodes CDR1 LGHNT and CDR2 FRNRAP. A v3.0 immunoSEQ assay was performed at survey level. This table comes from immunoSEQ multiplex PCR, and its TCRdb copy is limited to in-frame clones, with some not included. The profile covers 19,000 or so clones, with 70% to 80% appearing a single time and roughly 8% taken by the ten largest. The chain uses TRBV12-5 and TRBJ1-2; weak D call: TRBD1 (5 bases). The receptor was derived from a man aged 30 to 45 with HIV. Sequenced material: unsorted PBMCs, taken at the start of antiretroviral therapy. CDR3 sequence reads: CASGSGPLQPNGYTF. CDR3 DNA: TGTGCTAGTGGTTCGGGACCGCTCCAACCTAACGGCTACACCTTC.